This TCR beta chain stems from a study of T cell changes during pregnancy in multiple sclerosis. Between the trimmed V and J ends, which lost 4 bases and 3 bases, there was a span of 16 bases. Germline assignment: CDR1 SGHDT and CDR2 YYEEEE. This CDR3 spans 15 amino acids. Only in-frame clones appear in the TCRdb table, and some are missing; sequencing was by immunoSEQ multiplex PCR. The sample lists 30,000 to 45,000 clones, 91% seen once, with 6.1% in the top ten. The chain has TRBV5-6 and TRBJ1-1, with unresolved D. This material consisted of CD8+ T cells from peripheral blood mononuclear cells, taken in the second trimester of pregnancy. This sequence originates from a female donor with multiple sclerosis, enrolled in a pregnancy study. CDR3: CASSPIGSWDTEAFF. CDR3 DNA sequence: TGTGCCAGCAGCCCCATCGGGTCTTGGGACACTGAAGCTTTCTTT. Full variable domain (remainder filled in from reference TRBV5-6 and TRBJ1-1): DAGVTQSPTHLIKTRGQQVTLRCSPKSGHDTVSWYQQALGQGPQFIFQYYEEEERQRGNFPDRFSGHQFPNYSSELNVNALLLGDSALYLCASSPIGSWDTEAFFGQGTRLTVV.